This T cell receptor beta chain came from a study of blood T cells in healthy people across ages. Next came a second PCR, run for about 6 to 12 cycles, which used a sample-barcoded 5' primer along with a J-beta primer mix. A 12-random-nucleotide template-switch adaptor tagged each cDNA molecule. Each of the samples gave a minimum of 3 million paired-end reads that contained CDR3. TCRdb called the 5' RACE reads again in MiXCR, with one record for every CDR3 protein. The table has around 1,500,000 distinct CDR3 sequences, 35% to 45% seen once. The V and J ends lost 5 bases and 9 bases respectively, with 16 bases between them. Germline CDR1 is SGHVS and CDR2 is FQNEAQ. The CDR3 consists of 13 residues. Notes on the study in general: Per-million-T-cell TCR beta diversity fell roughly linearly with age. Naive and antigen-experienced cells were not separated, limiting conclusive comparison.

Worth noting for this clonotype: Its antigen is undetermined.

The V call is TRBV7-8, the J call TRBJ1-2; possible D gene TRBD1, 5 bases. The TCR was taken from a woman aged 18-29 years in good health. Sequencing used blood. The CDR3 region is CASSLGGGFSYTF. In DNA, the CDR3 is TGTGCCAGCAGCCTGGGTGGGGGGTTTAGCTACACCTTC.